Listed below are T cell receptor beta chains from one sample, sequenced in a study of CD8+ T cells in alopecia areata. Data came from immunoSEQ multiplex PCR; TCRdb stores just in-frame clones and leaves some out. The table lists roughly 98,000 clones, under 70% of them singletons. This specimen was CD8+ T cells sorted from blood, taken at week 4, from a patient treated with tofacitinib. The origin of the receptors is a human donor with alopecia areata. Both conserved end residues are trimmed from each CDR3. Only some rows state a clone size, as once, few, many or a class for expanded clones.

CDR3 protein: ASSGWDRGHGYT; J gene: TRBJ1-2; V gene: TRBV25-1; clone size: -
CDR3 protein: ASSQELGGAYGYT; J gene: TRBJ1-2; V gene: TRBV4-2; clone size: -
CDR3 protein: ASSPSETQPQH; J gene: TRBJ1-5; V gene: TRBV6-5; clone size: medium-sized
CDR3 protein: ASTFLGTGGQETQY; J gene: TRBJ2-5; V gene: TRBV25-1; clone size: -
CDR3 protein: ASSGVSNEQF; J gene: TRBJ2-1; V gene: TRBV9; clone size: few
CDR3 protein: SVEGLPRDGHYGYT; J gene: TRBJ1-2; V gene: TRBV29-1; clone size: -
CDR3 protein: ASSLGTAGGYT; J gene: TRBJ1-2; V gene: TRBV5-6; clone size: -
CDR3 protein: ASSGRLIPMVETQY; J gene: TRBJ2-5; V gene: TRBV7-2; clone size: -
CDR3 protein: ASSPTATVTYNEQF; J gene: TRBJ2-1; V gene: TRBV9; clone size: -
CDR3 protein: ASSSLQDPGDEQY; J gene: TRBJ2-7; V gene: TRBV5-4; clone size: -
CDR3 protein: ASSLVGVEQY; J gene: TRBJ2-7; V gene: TRBV7-2; clone size: -
CDR3 protein: ASSLVNEQF; J gene: TRBJ2-1; V gene: TRBV7-9; clone size: -
CDR3 protein: ATSKGRSVSYNEQF; J gene: TRBJ2-1; V gene: TRBV15; clone size: -
CDR3 protein: AIHTQY; J gene: TRBJ2-3; V gene: TRBV27; clone size: -